These 12 T cell receptor beta chains share one sample of origin, sequenced in a study of blood T cell repertoires in COVID-19. TCRdb keeps only in-frame clones here, not all; method: immunoSEQ multiplex PCR. The sample carries 150,000 to 200,000 clones, about four fifths recorded once. Sequencing used peripheral blood. The receptors were sampled from a woman in her 70s with acute or convalescent COVID-19.

The V gene is TRBV3-1 (or the pseudogene TRBV3-2), the J gene TRBJ1-2; 7 bases map to TRBD1. Germline values: CDR1 LGHDT, CDR2 YNNKEL (reference sequence). The CDR3 totals 13 residues. V dropped 5 bases and J dropped 5; count of bases not matched to a gene: 5. Here the CDR3 DNA reads TGTGCCAGCAGCTCGGACAGGCCGTATGGCTACACCTTC. Translated: CASSSDRPYGYTF.

This chain links TRBV7-3 with TRBJ2-5; 8 positions match TRBD2. The CDR3 runs 14 residues. Unmatched junction bases numbered 6, after V lost 5 bases and J lost 4 bases. Germline CDR1 is SGHTA and CDR2 is FQGTGA. The CDR3: CASSKSGGGETQYF. The CDR3 DNA is TGTGCCAGCAGCAAGAGCGGGGGAGGAGAGACCCAGTACTTC.

This rearrangement joins TRBV7-9 to TRBJ2-7; a possible D gene is TRBD2 (6 bases). CDR3 size: 17 residues. Germline lookup yields CDR1 SEHNR and CDR2 FQNEAQ (reference sequence). The V end lost 1 base, the J end lost 0 bases, and 16 bases lay between the germline ends. Here the CDR3 reads CASSLDRRDSSSYEQYF. The CDR3 DNA reads TGTGCCAGCAGCTTAGACCGCCGGGACTCGAGCTCCTACGAGCAGTACTTC.

The chain joins TRBV28 to TRBJ2-1; D perhaps matches TRBD2 (6 bases). This CDR3 region has 14 residues. CDR1 is MDHEN and CDR2 is SYDVKM in the germline V gene. V was shortened by 7 bases and J by 7 bases, with 17 bases between the two germline ends. The chain's CDR3 is CASNPAGRHNEQFF. The CDR3 DNA sequence: TGTGCCAGCAATCCAGCGGGCCGACATAATGAGCAGTTCTTC.

The chain combines TRBV29-1 with TRBJ2-7; D may be TRBD2 (6 bases). This CDR3 has 15 residues. The V end was cut by 0 bases, the J end by 2 bases, with 14 bases between. Germline V CDR1 and CDR2: SQVTM, ANQGSEA. This chain's CDR3 is CSVEDSGTPPYEQYF. CDR3 nucleotides: TGCAGCGTTGAAGATTCGGGGACTCCACCCTACGAGCAGTACTTC.

CDR3 DNA sequence: TGCGCCAGCAGCCAAGATGAGCTAGCGGGAGGCAATGAGCAGTTCTTC. Amino acid sequence: CASSQDELAGGNEQFF. The chain carries TRBV4-3 and TRBJ2-1; 11 nucleotides align to TRBD2. The CDR3 is made up of 16 amino acids. V dropped 0 bases and J dropped 6; count of bases not matched to a gene: 4. CDR1 is LGHNA, CDR2 YSLEER, per germline.

This clone was seen a few times. The chain uses TRBV19 and TRBJ2-2; no clear D gene. Trimming shortened V by 6 bases and J by 0 bases, and 11 bases separated the two germline ends. This CDR3 spans 15 amino acids. CDR1 and CDR2 (germline): LNHDA, SQIVND (reference sequence). As DNA, the CDR3 is TGTGCCAGTAGCCCTGCAGTCGCGAACACCGGGGAGCTGTTTTTT. Amino acid sequence: CASSPAVANTGELFF.

This chain uses TRBV7-8 with TRBJ1-1; 7 bases agree with TRBD1. Germline CDR1 SGHVS, CDR2 FQNEAQ. V lost 5 bases to trimming and J lost 0 bases; unmatched junction nucleotides: 6. CDR3 length: 15 amino acids. CDR3 in DNA: TGTGCCAGCAGCACTTCGACAGGGTTGAACACTGAAGCTTTCTTT. This encodes CASSTSTGLNTEAFF.

The chain is built from TRBV5-5 and TRBJ2-7, with TRBD2 matching over 9 bases. The CDR3 runs 17 residues. With V trimmed by 2 bases and J by 3 bases, 12 bases remained unmatched. Germline lookup yields CDR1 SGHKS and CDR2 YYEKEE (reference sequence). CDR3 residues: CASSFSPGSGGSYEQYF. CDR3 DNA: TGTGCCAGCAGCTTCTCTCCCGGGAGCGGGGGGAGCTACGAGCAGTACTTC.

The rearrangement links TRBV19 to TRBJ1-6; tentative D call: TRBD1 (6 bases). This CDR3 contains 19 residues. CDR1 is LNHDA, CDR2 SQIVND, per germline (reference sequence). V lost 4 bases to trimming and J lost 0 bases, with 19 bases between them. Here the CDR3 DNA reads TGTGCCAGTAGTACCCTCAGAGGGGGACGGAGCTCCTATAATTCACCCCTCCACTTT. It translates to CASSTLRGGRSSYNSPLHF. Full variable domain (rest looked up from reference TRBV19 and TRBJ1-6): DGGITQSPKYLFRKEGQNVTLSCEQNLNHDAMYWYRQDPGQGLRLIYYSQIVNDFQKGDIAEGYSVSREKKESFPLTVTSAQKNPTAFYLCASSTLRGGRSSYNSPLHFGNGTRLTVT.

The rearrangement joins TRBV5-1 to TRBJ2-5, with D hard to call. Germline CDR1 is SGHRS and CDR2 is YFSETQ. Between the trimmed V and J ends, which lost 7 bases and 4 bases, there was a span of 5 bases. This CDR3 has 10 amino acids. This CDR3 is CASSSETQYF. Written as DNA, the CDR3 is TGCGCCAGCTCGTCAGAGACCCAGTACTTC.

This rearrangement joins TRBV5-4 to TRBJ2-5; the match to TRBD2 covers 14 bases. Germline V CDR1 and CDR2: SGHNT, YYREEE (reference sequence). The V gene end was trimmed by 4 bases and the J gene end by 0 bases; junction bases not matched to a gene: 5. The CDR3 loop spans 17 amino acids. The CDR3 here is CASSPGLAGGNQETQYF. The CDR3 nucleotides are TGTGCCAGCAGCCCCGGACTAGCGGGAGGCAACCAAGAGACCCAGTACTTC.